A selection of T cell receptor beta chains follows, all from one sample in a study of CD8 T cells in ankylosing spondylitis. TCRdb passed the 5' RACE reads through MiXCR, listing each CDR3 protein once. The sample gives 250,000 to 350,000 distinct CDR3 sequences, 6.5% to 10% of which show up once; roughly 15% is in the top ten. The sample consisted of blood, either unsorted or a sorted T cell fraction (not recorded which). The receptors stem from a male donor with ankylosing spondylitis. CDR3s include the opening cysteine and the closing phenylalanine or tryptophan. The order of the fields is V gene, CDR3 length, clone size, D gene, J gene, CDR3 protein, CDR3 DNA. A D gene is named only where the DNA matches it firmly. Not all rows give a size; the values are once, few, many and, for expanded clones, a class.

>TRBV9|16|NA|TRBD2|TRBJ2-3
CASSAWAGGSTDTQYF
TGTGCCAGCAGCGCGTGGGCGGGAGGGAGCACAGATACGCAGTATTTT
>TRBV5-1|15|many|NA|TRBJ1-6
CASSLVVGDNSPLHF
TGCGCCAGCAGCTTGGTTGTGGGTGACAATTCACCCCTCCACTTT
>TRBV7-9|13|NA|NA|TRBJ2-7
CASSLSSEYEQYF
TGTGCCAGCAGCTTATCGTCGGAGTACGAGCAGTACTTC
>TRBV10-3|16|few|TRBD2|TRBJ2-7
CAISERTSGSSYEQYF
TGTGCCATCAGTGAACGTACTAGCGGGAGCTCCTACGAGCAGTACTTC
>TRBV5-1|15|NA|NA|TRBJ2-2
CASSFSRGDTGELFF
TGCGCCAGCAGCTTTTCCAGGGGGGACACCGGGGAGCTGTTTTTT
>TRBV20-1|15|NA|NA|TRBJ2-3
CSASRRTEDTDTQYF
TGCAGTGCTTCCCGGCGGACGGAAGACACAGATACGCAGTATTTT
>TRBV10-3|16|NA|TRBD1|TRBJ2-6
CAIRTLDRSGANVLTF
TGTGCCATCAGGACACTGGACAGGTCTGGGGCCAACGTCCTGACTTTC
>TRBV5-1|14|NA|NA|TRBJ1-1
CASRPGGKATEAFF
TGCGCCAGCAGACCTGGAGGTAAAGCCACTGAAGCTTTCTTT
>TRBV7-9|15|few|NA|TRBJ2-1
CASRPSPGNHNEQFF
TGTGCCAGCAGACCCTCGCCGGGGAACCACAATGAGCAGTTCTTC
>TRBV20-1|14|NA|TRBD1|TRBJ2-5
CSAKTNRGLETQYF
TGCAGTGCTAAAACTAATAGGGGGCTGGAGACCCAGTACTTC
>TRBV29-1|15|many|NA|TRBJ2-3
CSVGRLAGPGDTQYF
TGCAGCGTTGGAAGACTGGCGGGACCGGGAGATACGCAGTATTTT
>TRBV12-3/TRBV12-4|14|many|NA|TRBJ1-1
CASTPVGVATEAFF
TGTGCCAGCACCCCCGTGGGGGTGGCCACTGAAGCTTTCTTT
>TRBV12-3/TRBV12-4|14|few|NA|TRBJ1-5
CASSFGRDSQPQHF
TGTGCCAGCAGTTTTGGGAGGGATAGTCAGCCCCAGCATTTT
>TRBV7-9|12|many|NA|TRBJ1-1
CASSLVGGKAFF
TGTGCCAGCAGCTTAGTGGGGGGGAAAGCTTTCTTT
>TRBV24-1|13|NA|NA|TRBJ2-1
CATSNTIYNEQFF
TGTGCCACCAGTAACACTATTTACAATGAGCAGTTCTTC
>TRBV20-1|13|few|NA|TRBJ2-7
CSARTGSSYEQYF
TGCAGTGCTAGGACTGGGAGCTCCTACGAGCAGTACTTC
>TRBV3-1|12|many|NA|TRBJ2-5
CASSQDRTHQYF
TGTGCCAGCAGCCAAGATCGGACGCACCAGTACTTC
>TRBV4-1|20|NA|TRBD2|TRBJ2-3
CASSQDGARTSGRVSDTQYF
TGCGCCAGCAGCCAAGATGGCGCCAGGACTAGCGGGAGGGTCTCAGATACGCAGTATTTT
>TRBV6-5|14|NA|TRBD2|TRBJ2-1
CASSYGRDYNEQFF
TGTGCCAGCAGTTACGGGAGGGATTACAATGAGCAGTTCTTC
>TRBV20-1|13|few|TRBD1|TRBJ2-1
CSARQGADHEQFF
TGCAGTGCTAGACAGGGGGCTGACCACGAGCAGTTCTTC
>TRBV6-1|15|NA|NA|TRBJ1-2
CASRPRGLDPYGYTF
TGTGCCAGCAGACCCCGCGGCCTCGATCCTTATGGCTACACCTTC
>TRBV10-3|15|NA|NA|TRBJ2-7
CAISESTGLSYEQYF
TGTGCCATCAGTGAGTCCACAGGTCTTTCCTACGAGCAGTACTTC
>TRBV5-1|11|many|NA|TRBJ1-1
CASSENTEAFF
TGCGCCAGCAGCGAGAACACTGAAGCTTTCTTT
>TRBV10-3|14|NA|NA|TRBJ2-2
CAISEFGNTGELFF
TGTGCCATCAGTGAGTTCGGGAACACCGGGGAGCTGTTTTTT
>TRBV7-9|15|few|NA|TRBJ1-5
CASSQDTGAHQPQHF
TGTGCCAGCAGCCAGGACACCGGGGCGCATCAGCCCCAGCATTTT
>TRBV21-1|15|NA|NA|TRBJ2-1
CASSKSVSAHNEQFF
TGTGCCAGCAGCAAATCGGTCAGTGCCCACAATGAGCAGTTCTTC
>TRBV7-2|14|few|NA|TRBJ1-1
CASSLARLTTEAFF
TGTGCCAGCAGCTTAGCGCGTCTGACCACTGAAGCTTTCTTT
>TRBV29-1|10|many|TRBD2|TRBJ2-1
CSVDQPGGFF
TGCAGCGTTGACCAACCGGGGGGGTTCTTC
>TRBV20-1|14|few|TRBD1|TRBJ1-4
CSASTGGAGEKLFF
TGCAGTGCTAGTACAGGGGGCGCGGGTGAAAAACTGTTTTTT
>TRBV12-3/TRBV12-4|16|many|TRBD1|TRBJ1-2
CASSKLLQGARGGYTF
TGTGCCAGCAGTAAATTATTACAGGGGGCTAGGGGCGGCTACACCTTC
>TRBV28|12|many|NA|TRBJ1-2
CASSSSGYGYTF
TGTGCCAGCAGTTCGTCAGGGTATGGCTACACCTTC
>TRBV18|14|many|NA|TRBJ2-1
CASSPPEGYNEQFF
TGTGCCAGCTCACCCCCGGAGGGATACAATGAGCAGTTCTTC
>TRBV19|13|many|TRBD2|TRBJ2-1
CASNSGRSNEQFF
TGTGCCAGTAATAGCGGGAGAAGCAATGAGCAGTTCTTC
>TRBV30|12|many|NA|TRBJ2-7
CAWRDSPYEQYF
TGTGCCTGGAGGGACAGCCCCTACGAGCAGTACTTC
>TRBV9|14|few|NA|TRBJ2-7
CASSVSGQNYEQYF
TGTGCCAGCAGCGTATCAGGACAGAACTACGAGCAGTACTTC
>TRBV20-1|15|NA|NA|TRBJ2-1
CSARRGVGPYNEQFF
TGCAGTGCTAGACGGGGTGTGGGGCCCTACAATGAGCAGTTCTTC
>TRBV11-2|13|many|NA|TRBJ1-5
CASSLDLNGPGHF
TGTGCCAGCAGCTTAGATCTCAACGGCCCCGGGCATTTT
>TRBV12-3/TRBV12-4|15|NA|TRBD2|TRBJ2-1
CASRGLAGGSYEQFF
TGTGCCAGCAGGGGACTAGCGGGAGGGTCTTATGAGCAGTTCTTC
>TRBV24-1|16|many|TRBD2|TRBJ2-1
CATSDAGTSINNEQFF
TGTGCCACCAGTGATGCCGGGACTAGTATTAACAATGAGCAGTTCTTC
>TRBV4-2|14|few|NA|TRBJ2-7
CASSQVLGANEQYF
TGTGCCAGCAGCCAAGTTCTGGGGGCAAACGAGCAGTACTTC
>TRBV7-7|14|NA|NA|TRBJ1-6
CASRKGGRNSPLHF
TGTGCCAGCAGAAAAGGGGGACGCAATTCACCCCTCCACTTT
>TRBV18|13|NA|NA|TRBJ2-7
CASSQFVAYEQYF
TGTGCCAGCTCACAGTTCGTCGCATACGAGCAGTACTTC
>TRBV2|13|NA|NA|TRBJ2-5
CASSELDQETQYF
TGTGCCAGCAGTGAATTGGATCAAGAGACCCAGTACTTC
>TRBV18|15|NA|NA|TRBJ2-7
CASSPLARRNYEQYF
TGTGCCAGCTCACCACTGGCCAGGAGAAACTACGAGCAGTACTTC
>TRBV6-5|15|once|TRBD2|TRBJ2-1
CASSWTSGSDNEQFF
TGTGCCAGCAGTTGGACTAGCGGGAGCGACAATGAGCAGTTCTTC
>TRBV28|15|few|TRBD1|TRBJ2-7
CASSWGGGQGAQQYF
TGTGCCAGCAGTTGGGGGGGGGGACAGGGGGCCCAGCAGTACTTC
>TRBV24-1|18|few|NA|TRBJ1-2
CATSDLGQPVTSNYGYTF
TGTGCCACCAGTGATTTAGGACAGCCCGTAACCTCTAACTATGGCTACACCTTC
>TRBV14|15|few|TRBD1|TRBJ2-7
CASSGNRGLLYEQYF
TGTGCCAGCAGCGGCAACAGGGGGCTTCTCTACGAGCAGTACTTC
>TRBV11-1|13|NA|NA|TRBJ1-5
CASSLDFRQPQHF
TGTGCCAGCAGCTTAGATTTTCGGCAGCCCCAGCATTTT